This T cell receptor (beta chain) was observed in a study of PD-L1 blockade in urothelial cancer. Here immunoSEQ multiplex PCR was the method, and the copy in TCRdb shows in-frame clones only, minus some. The sample records 45,000 to 50,000 clones, 79% being singletons. This CDR3 spans 14 amino acids. Trimming pared 0 bases from V and 1 base from J, leaving 7 bases between. The germline V gene encodes CDR1 SGHRS and CDR2 YFSETQ. Indicated time point: pretreatment peripheral blood. This receptor was identified in a man between 65 and 80 years old with urothelial cancer. Sequencing was performed on PBMCs, taken around atezolizumab (anti-PD-L1) treatment. The chain combines TRBV5-1 with TRBJ2-5; no clear D. Written as DNA, the CDR3 is TGCGCCAGCAGCTTGGCCACACCCCAAGAGACCCAGTACTTC. This encodes CASSLATPQETQYF. Complete variable domain (other parts from reference TRBV5-1 and TRBJ2-5): KAGVTQTPRYLIKTRGQQVTLSCSPISGHRSVSWYQQTPGQGLQFLFEYFSETQRNKGNFPGRFSGRQFSNSRSEMNVSTLELGDSALYLCASSLATPQETQYFGPGTRLLVL.